Listed below are T cell receptor beta chains from one sample, sequenced in a study of T cell changes during pregnancy in multiple sclerosis. Measured with immunoSEQ multiplex PCR; TCRdb has only the in-frame clones, and not every one. The sample consists of more than 50,000 clones, around 92% of them appearing once. The material sequenced was peripheral blood, taken after pregnancy. The source of these receptors is a female donor in good health, enrolled as a control in a pregnancy study. The CDR3 runs from the conserved cysteine through the conserved F or W. The D gene is left open where the match is weak. Expanded clones are given a class, and other clones once, few, many or no size at all.

-,TRBJ2-7,TRBV19,TRBD2,CASSLSTSGVYEQYF,TGTGCCAGTAGTCTCTCAACTAGCGGGGTCTACGAGCAGTACTTC
-,TRBJ2-7,TRBV6-6,TRBD1,CASSPGTGYEQYF,TGTGCCAGCAGCCCCGGGACAGGGTACGAGCAGTACTTC
-,TRBJ2-3,TRBV6-1,-,CASLGTYGDTQYF,TGTGCCAGCTTAGGGACTTACGGAGATACGCAGTATTTT
-,TRBJ1-1,TRBV9,TRBD1,CAGDRVNTEAFF,TGTGCCGGCGACAGGGTGAACACTGAAGCTTTCTTT
-,TRBJ1-2,TRBV19,TRBD1,CASSRQGAYGYTF,TGTGCCAGCAGCAGGCAGGGGGCCTATGGCTACACCTTC
-,TRBJ1-6,TRBV7-2,-,CASSREGVSSYNSPLHF,TGTGCCAGCAGCCGGGAGGGGGTGAGCTCCTATAATTCACCCCTCCACTTT
-,TRBJ2-1,TRBV7-9,TRBD1,CASSLPGTDYNEQFF,TGTGCCAGCAGCTTGCCCGGGACAGACTACAATGAGCAGTTCTTC
-,TRBJ2-2,TRBV27,-,CASSSRGGGGGELFF,TGTGCCAGCAGTTCCAGAGGGGGGGGTGGAGGGGAGCTGTTTTTT
-,TRBJ2-3,TRBV27,TRBD2,CASSLFAGGNTDTQYF,TGTGCCAGCAGTTTATTCGCGGGGGGGAACACAGATACGCAGTATTTT
-,TRBJ2-7,TRBV2,-,CASSRQGGGPYEQYF,TGTGCCAGCAGCCGTCAGGGTGGGGGCCCCTACGAGCAGTACTTC
-,TRBJ1-2,TRBV27,-,CASSLRRQGRVYGYTF,TGTGCCAGCAGTTTAAGGCGGCAGGGAAGGGTCTATGGCTACACCTTC
-,TRBJ2-5,TRBV7-7,-,CASSPPVGGGMDQETQYF,TGTGCTAGCAGCCCCCCAGTGGGGGGTGGGATGGACCAAGAGACCCAGTACTTC
once,TRBJ2-5,TRBV18,TRBD1,CASSPELRTGGIQYF,TGTGCCAGCTCACCAGAACTTAGGACAGGGGGTATCCAGTACTTC
-,TRBJ2-7,TRBV7-9,-,CASSRKYEQYF,TGTGCCAGCAGCCGTAAATACGAGCAGTACTTC
-,TRBJ2-1,TRBV6-5,TRBD1,CASSSPGTGIPAQFF,TGTGCCAGCAGTTCCCCCGGGACAGGGATCCCTGCGCAGTTCTTC
-,TRBJ1-2,TRBV7-8,TRBD1,CASSPSDRGEDGYTF,TGTGCCAGCAGCCCCTCGGACAGGGGGGAGGATGGCTACACCTTC
-,TRBJ2-7,TRBV25-1,-,CASSARIVPYEQYF,TGTGCCAGCAGTGCCCGAATAGTCCCCTACGAGCAGTACTTC
once,TRBJ2-4,TRBV28,-,CASGIQGTKNIQYF,TGTGCCAGCGGGATACAGGGAACCAAAAACATTCAGTACTTC
-,TRBJ1-1,TRBV28,-,CASSFIRGRTEAFF,TGTGCCAGCAGTTTTATCAGGGGCCGAACTGAAGCTTTCTTT
-,TRBJ1-2,TRBV15,-,CATSRDRVRVGYTF,TGTGCCACCAGCAGAGATAGGGTGCGGGTCGGCTACACCTTC
-,TRBJ2-5,TRBV2,TRBD2,CASRAGTSGWETQYF,TGTGCCAGCAGAGCCGGGACTAGCGGTTGGGAGACCCAGTACTTC
once,TRBJ2-1,TRBV6-5,TRBD2,CASSYARGRAKDEQFF,TGTGCCAGCAGTTACGCGCGCGGGAGGGCCAAGGATGAGCAGTTCTTC
-,TRBJ1-1,TRBV7-2,-,CASSRATVRRNTEAFF,TGTGCCAGCAGCCGAGCCACGGTCCGGAGGAACACTGAAGCTTTCTTT
few,TRBJ1-5,TRBV19,-,CASISGGFGNQPQHF,TGTGCCAGTATCTCCGGGGGGTTCGGGAATCAGCCCCAGCATTTT